Here is one T cell receptor beta chain with its context. Antigen: not known. These data belong to a study of blood T cells in healthy people across ages. PCR was performed a second time for 7 to 11 cycles using a sample-barcoded 5' primer and a J-beta primer mix. CDR3-containing paired-end reads numbered at least 2.5 million in each sample. TCRdb re-called the 5' RACE reads with MiXCR, one entry per CDR3 protein. The sample yields around 500,000 distinct CDR3 sequences, around 48% seen once. Broader study findings: A greater number of naive CD4+ cells and higher diversity distinguished long-lived donors from aged donors.

The sequence was obtained from a man at least 80 years old in good health. Material for sequencing was blood.

The DNA of the CDR3 is TGTGCCACCAAGACTAGCGGGTCAGGAGAGACCCGGTACTTC. Protein sequence: CATKTSGSGETRYF. The V call is TRBV6-2 or TRBV6-3, the J call TRBJ2-4, with TRBD2 identical over 10 bases. Losses at the gene ends were 10 bases for V and 15 bases for J; bases not matched to a gene: 18. The CDR3 is 14 residues long. The germline gives CDR1 MNHEY, CDR2 SVGEGT.